The 10 T cell receptor beta chains below all came from one sample that was sequenced in a study of cytomegalovirus exposure and HLA in healthy donors. Primers for the PCR totalled 60 Vbeta and 13 Jbeta. TCRdb's copy holds only in-frame clones and misses some; the assay was immunoSEQ multiplex PCR. The table records around 170,000 clones, roughly 88% of them present only once. The specimen sequenced was PBMCs. Every receptor here comes from a woman under 30 in good health and CMV-seronegative.

V is TRBV5-4 and J is TRBJ2-6, with TRBD1 as a possible D gene (5 bases). The V end lost 4 bases, the J end lost 0 bases, and 11 bases lay between the germline ends. Looked up from germline, CDR1 is SGHNT and CDR2 is YYREEE (reference sequence). The CDR3 is 16 amino acids. The CDR3 loop reads CASSPPRDSGANVLTF. The DNA of the CDR3 is TGTGCCAGCAGCCCGCCCAGGGACTCTGGGGCCAACGTCCTGACTTTC.

This clone has more than one count but fewer than ten. For the CDR3, the DNA is TGCGCCAGCAGCCAAGATGAGGCAGTGGGGACCCAGTACTTC. It specifies CASSQDEAVGTQYF. V gene TRBV4-1 combines with J gene TRBJ2-5; D is unresolved. Trimming pared 0 bases from V and 7 bases from J, leaving 12 bases between. The CDR3 consists of 14 residues. Germline V CDR1 and CDR2: MGHRA, YSYEKL.

The gene calls are TRBV6-1 and TRBJ1-2; the D gene is possibly TRBD1 (6 bases). V lost 3 bases and J 5 bases, leaving 7 bases between the germline ends. The length of the CDR3 is 12 residues. The germline V gene has CDR1 MNHNS and CDR2 SASEGT. This CDR3 reads CASSDRGYGYTF. The CDR3 DNA follows: TGTGCCAGCAGTGACAGGGGATATGGCTACACCTTC.

The CDR3 is CASSFGLAGNNEQFF. The CDR3 region has the DNA TGTGCCAGCAGCTTCGGACTAGCGGGGAACAATGAGCAGTTCTTC. The rearrangement uses TRBV7-9 and TRBJ2-1; 12 bases line up with TRBD2. Germline V lookup: CDR1 SEHNR, CDR2 FQNEAQ (reference sequence). V shed 3 bases and J 5 bases; nucleotides not matched to a gene: 2. The CDR3 length is 15 residues.

The chain is built from TRBV6-5 and TRBJ1-5; D possibly corresponds to TRBD1 (6 bases). The CDR3 has 15 amino acids. Germline V gene data show CDR1 as MNHEY and CDR2 as SVGAGI. V dropped 6 bases and J dropped 3 bases, with 15 bases sitting between them. The CDR3 coding sequence is TGTGCCAGCAGCCCTACAGGGAATAACAATCAGCCCCAGCATTTT. Translating gives CASSPTGNNNQPQHF.

There are a few counts of this clone. The same CDR3 can be traced to other DNA sequences in this sample. This chain links TRBV9 with TRBJ2-2, with TRBD1 matching 7 bases. The CDR3 length is 15 residues. Germline-derived CDR1 and CDR2 are SGDLS and YYNGEE. The J segment lost 4 bases and the V segment lost 1 base, leaving 4 bases of the junction unmatched. CDR3 bases: TGTGCCAGCAGCGTAAAGGGGGCCTCCACCGGGGAGCTGTTTTTT. It yields the protein CASSVKGASTGELFF.

Remarks on this clone: Its ends do not fully match the called genes, so a read error is possible. V and J are TRBV13 and TRBJ1-1; no reliable D call. The germline gives CDR1 PRHDT, CDR2 FYEKMQ (reference sequence). This CDR3 spans 12 amino acids. CDR3 in DNA: TGTGCCAGCAGCTTCGTGGGCACTGAGGCTTTCTTT. Translating it yields CASSFVGTEAFF.

The chain combines TRBV6-4 with TRBJ1-2; the D is unclear. V was pared by 4 bases and J by 4 bases, with 16 bases between. The CDR3 has 15 residues. CDR1 and CDR2 (germline): MRHNA, SNTAGT. The CDR3, as DNA: TGTGCCAGCAGTGCTCGGGCGATGGGAGGCTATGGCTACACCTTC. Encoded protein: CASSARAMGGYGYTF.

The chain joins TRBV19 to TRBJ1-2; perhaps TRBD1 as D (5 bases). Germline CDR1 reads LNHDA; CDR2 reads SQIVND (reference sequence). With 9 bases removed from V and 0 bases from J, the gap between germline ends came to 11 bases. The CDR3 runs to 13 residues. The CDR3 protein is CASSQTANYGYTF. CDR3 DNA sequence: TGTGCCAGCTCCCAGACAGCTAACTATGGCTACACCTTC.

The chain couples TRBV29-1 to TRBJ1-2; the D gene is possibly TRBD1 (6 bases). Germline loops: CDR1 SQVTM, CDR2 ANQGSEA. This CDR3 is 15 amino acids long. Trimming pared 7 bases from V and 2 bases from J, leaving 20 bases between. This CDR3 is CSASLQGYANYGYTF. In DNA form, the CDR3 reads TGCAGCGCTTCATTACAGGGATATGCCAACTATGGCTACACCTTC. Supplemented by reference TRBV29-1 and TRBJ1-2, the full variable domain reads SAVISQKPSRDICQRGTSLTIQCQVDSQVTMMFWYRQQPGQSLTLIATANQGSEATYESGFVIDKFPISRPNLTFSTLTVSNMSPEDSSIYLCSASLQGYANYGYTFGSGTRLTVV.